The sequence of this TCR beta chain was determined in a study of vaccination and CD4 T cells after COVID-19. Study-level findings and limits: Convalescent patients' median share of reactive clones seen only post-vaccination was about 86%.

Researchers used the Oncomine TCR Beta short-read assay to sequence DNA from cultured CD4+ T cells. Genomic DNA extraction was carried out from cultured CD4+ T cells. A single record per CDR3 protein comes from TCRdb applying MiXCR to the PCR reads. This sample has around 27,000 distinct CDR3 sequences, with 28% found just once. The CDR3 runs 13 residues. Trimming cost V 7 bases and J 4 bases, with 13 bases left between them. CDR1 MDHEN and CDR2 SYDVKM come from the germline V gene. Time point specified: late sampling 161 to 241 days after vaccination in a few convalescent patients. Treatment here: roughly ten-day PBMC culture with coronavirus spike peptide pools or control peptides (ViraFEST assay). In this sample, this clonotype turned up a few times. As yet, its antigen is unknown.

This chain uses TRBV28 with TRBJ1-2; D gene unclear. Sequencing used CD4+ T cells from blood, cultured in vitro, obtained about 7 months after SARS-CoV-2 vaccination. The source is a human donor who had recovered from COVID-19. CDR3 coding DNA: TGTGCCAGCATCGACTCGGGAGGCTATGGCTACACCTTC. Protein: CASIDSGGYGYTF.